This is a list of T cell receptor beta chains from one sample in a study of blood T cell repertoires in COVID-19. The repertoire was sequenced with immunoSEQ multiplex PCR; TCRdb's copy has only in-frame clones and lacks some. The sample carries roughly 230,000 clones, about four fifths recorded once. The sample was peripheral blood. These receptors were taken from a man in his fifties or sixties with active or convalescent COVID-19. Both conserved end residues are part of each CDR3.

V	J	CDR3
TRBV10-1	TRBJ2-2	CASSESGGREVGELFF
TRBV4-3	TRBJ2-3	CASSQGYGGAGDTQYF
TRBV30	TRBJ1-3	CAAPGEGNTIYF
TRBV12-3/TRBV12-4	TRBJ2-1	CASSFSDYNEQFF
TRBV30	TRBJ2-7	CAWTKTGPSYEQYF
TRBV10-3	TRBJ1-1	CATLTGLENTEAFF
TRBV7-3	TRBJ2-1	CASSLTGSSYNEQFF
TRBV7-2	TRBJ1-6	CASSLGSAGPPPSPLHF
TRBV29-1	TRBJ2-2	CSVWGLTGRMGELFF
TRBV19	TRBJ1-4	CASSGLTGSGNEKLFF
TRBV4-3	TRBJ2-2	CASSQEGGVTGELFF
TRBV11-2	TRBJ2-2	CASSLSGSPNTGELFF
TRBV24-1	TRBJ1-2	CATSDSQGTNYGYTF
TRBV4-3	TRBJ1-3	CASSQDLGAFSGNTIYF
TRBV7-2	TRBJ1-5	CASSRDRVLGQPQHF